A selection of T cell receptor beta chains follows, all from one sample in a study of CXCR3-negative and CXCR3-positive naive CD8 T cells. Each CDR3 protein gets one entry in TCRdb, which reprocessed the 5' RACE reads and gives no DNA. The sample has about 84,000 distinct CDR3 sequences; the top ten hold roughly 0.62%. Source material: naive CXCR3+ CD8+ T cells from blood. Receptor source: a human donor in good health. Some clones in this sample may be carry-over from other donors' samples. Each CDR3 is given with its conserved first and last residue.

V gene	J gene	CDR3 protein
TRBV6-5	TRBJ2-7	CASSQTGGPSYEQYF
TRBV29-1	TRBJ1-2	CSVGGANYGYTF
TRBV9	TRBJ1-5	CASSVGDTNQPQHF
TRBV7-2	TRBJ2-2	CASSPQRGTTNTGELFF
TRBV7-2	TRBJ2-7	CASSTRFGDYEQYF
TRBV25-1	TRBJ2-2	CASQPDVSGELFF
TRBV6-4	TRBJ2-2	CASSDSEGSGELFF
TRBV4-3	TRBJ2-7	CASSQGVAQGYEQYF
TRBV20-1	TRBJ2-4	CSARVQGVAKNIQYF
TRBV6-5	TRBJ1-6	CASSYQGVAPLHF